The clone carrying this T cell receptor beta chain has a count of ten or more. The antigen is unknown. This sample is part of a study of glioma-infiltrating T cells. Study-level points and caveats: Gliomas, especially low-grade, showed above-expected tissue-blood divergence; non-neoplastic patients showed below. Only very few CDR3 sequences appeared in both tissue and blood.

The CDR3 contains 12 residues. Germline-derived CDR1 and CDR2 are LNHDA and SQIVND (reference sequence). Trimming left V 3 bases short and J 5 bases short, with 5 bases between. Amplification of TCR alpha and beta CDR3 regions from RNA used iRepertoire nested multiplex PCR. For one-step reverse transcription and amplification, roughly 85-450 ng of tissue mRNA or PBMC total RNA was used. Via MiXCR, TCRdb re-called the multiplex PCR reads, giving one row per CDR3 protein. The sample carries tens of thousands of distinct CDR3 sequences, 40% recorded once. V usage is TRBV19 and J usage is TRBJ1-5; D remains unclear. The clonotype was recovered from a human donor with low-grade glioma or glioblastoma, undergoing nonglioma brain surgery, or in good health (not recorded which). What was sequenced was glioma tissue, nonneoplastic brain tissue, or PBMCs (not recorded which). CDR3 sequence: CASSIPDQPQHF. CDR3 DNA sequence: TGTGCCAGTAGTATTCCGGATCAGCCCCAGCATTTT. The full variable domain, with the rest looked up from reference TRBV19 and TRBJ1-5, is DGGITQSPKYLFRKEGQNVTLSCEQNLNHDAMYWYRQDPGQGLRLIYYSQIVNDFQKGDIAEGYSVSREKKESFPLTVTSAQKNPTAFYLCASSIPDQPQHFGDGTRLSIL.